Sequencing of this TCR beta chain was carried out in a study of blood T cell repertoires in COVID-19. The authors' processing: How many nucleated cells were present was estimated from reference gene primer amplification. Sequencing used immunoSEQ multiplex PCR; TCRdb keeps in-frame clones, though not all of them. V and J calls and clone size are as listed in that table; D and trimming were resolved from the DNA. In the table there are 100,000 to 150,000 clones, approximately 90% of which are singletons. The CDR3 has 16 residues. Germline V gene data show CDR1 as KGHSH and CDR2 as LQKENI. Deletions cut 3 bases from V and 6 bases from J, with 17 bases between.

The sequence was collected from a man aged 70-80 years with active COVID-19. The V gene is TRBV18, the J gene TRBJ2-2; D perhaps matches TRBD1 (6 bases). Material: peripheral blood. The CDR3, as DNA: TGTGCCAGCTCACCTGATCCGACAGGTCCGGCCGGGGAGCTGTTTTTT. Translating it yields CASSPDPTGPAGELFF. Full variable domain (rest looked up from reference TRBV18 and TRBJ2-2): NAGVMQNPRHLVRRRGQEARLRCSPMKGHSHVYWYRQLPEEGLKFMVYLQKENIIDESGMPKERFSAEFPKEGPSILRIQQVVRGDSAAYFCASSPDPTGPAGELFFGEGSRLTVL.